This passage covers 15 T cell receptor beta chains from one sample sequenced in a study of persistence of HIV-infected CD4 T cells. Their specific antigens are unknown. This nonspecific control used anti-CD3/anti-CD28 bead stimulation of CD4+ T cells. Sorting of responding CD4+ T cells relied on upregulated CD40 ligand together with CD69. The libraries were made with immunoSEQ version 4 in survey mode. Method: immunoSEQ multiplex PCR; TCRdb's copy keeps in-frame clones and lacks some. In the table there are 40,000 to 60,000 clones, 85% to 90% of which are singletons. Sequences were derived from CD4+ T cells sorted from PBMCs after approximately 19-hour stimulation, sampled from a patient who received antiretroviral therapy. All receptors derive from an adult woman with HIV who was CMV-seropositive.

In this sample, this clone turned up once. The chain has TRBV4-1 and TRBJ2-5, with TRBD2 matching 10 bases. CDR3 length equals 18 residues. Germline V CDR1 and CDR2: MGHRA, YSYEKL. V shed 1 base, J shed 4 bases, and the junction held 12 bases outside the gene matches. As DNA, the CDR3 is TGCGCCAGCAGCCAAGGTACCCAAGCGGGAGGGCCGAGAGAGACCCAGTACTTC. Residues: CASSQGTQAGGPRETQYF.

The chain carries TRBV7-2 and TRBJ1-2; 10 bases align to TRBD1. The CDR3 totals 15 residues. Looked up from germline, CDR1 is SGHTA and CDR2 is FQGNSA. Losses at the gene ends were 2 bases for V and 8 bases for J; bases not matched to a gene: 8. CDR3 amino acids: CASSLPGQGSLGYTF. The CDR3 coding sequence is TGTGCCAGCAGCTTACCGGGACAGGGGTCGCTGGGCTACACCTTC.

The sample holds one count of this clone. The chain is built from TRBV6-5 and TRBJ1-1; TRBD1 agrees at 9 bases. This CDR3 has 14 residues. The junction had 3 bases not matched to a gene; V was cut back by 6 bases and J by 1 base. CDR1 and CDR2 from the germline V gene are MNHEY and SVGAGI. DNA for the CDR3: TGTGCCAGCAGCATGGGACAGGGGAACACTGAAGCTTTCTTT. Its protein is CASSMGQGNTEAFF.

This chain joins TRBV28 and TRBJ2-7; 8 bases are a match to TRBD2. The CDR3 is 16 amino acids. Losses at the gene ends were 4 bases for V and 1 base for J; bases not matched to a gene: 9. Germline V gives CDR1 MDHEN, CDR2 SYDVKM. The CDR3 spells CASSYLRGGASYEQYF. Written as DNA, the CDR3 is TGTGCCAGCAGTTACCTTCGGGGGGGCGCTTCCTACGAGCAGTACTTC.

CDR3 DNA: TGTGCCAGCAGCGGTGGTACAGGGGTAAACAATGAGCAGTTCTTC. It yields the protein CASSGGTGVNNEQFF. The chain uses TRBV9 and TRBJ2-1, with TRBD1 matching 7 bases. J lost 5 bases, V lost 3 bases, and 8 bases had no gene match. The germline V gene has CDR1 SGDLS and CDR2 YYNGEE. The CDR3 runs 15 residues.

The J gene is TRBJ1-4, the V gene TRBV5-1, with TRBD1 as a possible D gene (6 bases). The V end was cut by 5 bases, the J end by 5 bases, with 19 bases between. Germline values: CDR1 SGHRS, CDR2 YFSETQ. The CDR3 has 16 residues. CDR3 in DNA: TGCGCCAGCAGAATTGGCCCGTCGACAGGCAATGAAAAACTGTTTTTT. It translates to CASRIGPSTGNEKLFF.

The chain carries TRBV2 and TRBJ1-4; 7 bases agree with TRBD1. Germline V gene data show CDR1 as SNHLY and CDR2 as FYNNEI. CDR3 length equals 11 residues. CDR3 bases: TGTAAAACAGGGGAGGGTGAAAAACTGTTTTTT. This gives the protein CKTGEGEKLFF.

This clone was seen a single time. J is TRBJ2-7 and V is TRBV5-6; D is possibly TRBD1 (6 bases). The V and J ends lost 3 bases and 0 bases respectively, with 13 bases between them. Germline CDR1 is SGHDT and CDR2 is YYEEEE. CDR3 length: 15 amino acids. Here the CDR3 DNA reads TGTGCCAGCAGCTGGGTGGACAGACTCTCCTACGAGCAGTACTTC. It translates to CASSWVDRLSYEQYF.

The J gene is TRBJ1-4, the V gene TRBV15; D call uncertain. V lost 1 base to trimming and J lost 1 base, with 1 base between them. CDR3 length equals 13 residues. CDR1 LNHNV and CDR2 YYDKDF come from the germline V gene (reference sequence). CDR3 DNA: TGTGCCACCAGCAGAGGAACTAATGAAAAACTGTTTTTT. This sequence encodes CATSRGTNEKLFF.

The chain combines TRBV19 with TRBJ1-2, with TRBD1 identical over 10 bases. Germline V gene data show CDR1 as LNHDA and CDR2 as SQIVND (reference sequence). This CDR3 spans 15 amino acids. With 5 bases clipped from V and 5 bases from J, the junction kept 8 bases outside the gene matches. The CDR3 loop is CASSVTTGGRYGYTF. The CDR3 DNA follows: TGTGCCAGTAGTGTCACGACAGGGGGCCGGTATGGCTACACCTTC.

The rearrangement uses TRBV5-1 and TRBJ2-2; 13 bases match TRBD2. Germline trimming cut 0 bases from V and 4 bases from J; bases unmatched to any gene: 6. Germline loops: CDR1 SGHRS, CDR2 YFSETQ. CDR3 size: 18 residues. The CDR3 protein is CASSLGVTSGRRTGELFF. The CDR3 DNA follows: TGCGCCAGCAGCTTGGGGGTGACTAGCGGGAGGCGCACCGGGGAGCTGTTTTTT.

This clone was found once. The chain employs TRBV7-8 and TRBJ1-1; D is perhaps TRBD1 (5 bases). Per the germline V gene, CDR1 is SGHVS and CDR2 is FQNEAQ. The CDR3 is 12 residues long. Trimming took off 2 bases at V and 7 bases at J, with 8 bases between the two ends. The CDR3, as DNA: TGTGCCAGCAGCTTACGTGACAGTGAAGCTTTCTTT. Its protein product is CASSLRDSEAFF.

This clone was picked up a small number of times. The chain has TRBV7-9 and TRBJ1-2, with D tentatively TRBD1 (6 bases). Between the trimmed V and J ends, which lost 6 bases and 5 bases, there was a span of 13 bases. The germline CDR1 and CDR2 sequences are SEHNR and FQNEAQ (reference sequence). The CDR3 spans 13 residues. In DNA form, the CDR3 reads TGTGCCAGCAGTTTCACAGGGCCGTATGGCTACACCTTC. It yields the protein CASSFTGPYGYTF.

The chain recombines TRBV6-4 with TRBJ1-6, with D unresolved. Trimming left V 3 bases short and J 10 bases short, with 13 bases between. This CDR3 region has 14 residues. Germline CDR1 and CDR2: MRHNA and SNTAGT. The CDR3: CASSEFRGNSPLHF. Here the CDR3 DNA reads TGTGCCAGCAGTGAATTCCGTGGGAACTCACCCCTCCACTTT.

This clone came up a few times. The V and J genes are TRBV6-1 and TRBJ1-1, with TRBD1 as a possible D gene (6 bases). V was trimmed by 3 bases and J by 1 base, leaving 18 bases between them. Germline CDR1 and CDR2: MNHNS and SASEGT. CDR3 length equals 17 residues. Here the CDR3 DNA reads TGTGCCAGCAGTGATTGGGGGCGAGGACGAAGGAACACTGAAGCTTTCTTT. Translating gives CASSDWGRGRRNTEAFF.